These 31 T cell receptor beta chains came from one sample sequenced in a study of CD8+ T cells in alopecia areata. TCR sequencing used cDNA made by reverse transcription of extracted RNA. Libraries were prepared by immunoSEQ multiplex PCR; TCRdb keeps only in-frame clonotypes and omits some of them. The sample yields about 190,000 clones, 50% to 75% seen once. The sequences come from CD4+ T cells sorted from blood, collected at week 0. All receptors come from a human donor with alopecia areata.

V is TRBV29-1 and J is TRBJ2-1; possibly TRBD1 for D (5 bases). The CDR3 sequence is 13 residues long. Trimming cost V 8 bases and J 8 bases, with 19 bases left between them. Germline assignment: CDR1 SQVTM and CDR2 ANQGSEA. The CDR3 reads CSQRHKRGDEQFF. CDR3 nucleotides: TGCAGCCAGAGACACAAAAGGGGTGATGAGCAGTTCTTC.

In this sample, this clone turned up a few times. The J gene is TRBJ1-2, the V gene TRBV30; D unclear. From germline, CDR1 is GTSNPN and CDR2 SVGIG (reference sequence). The CDR3 is made up of 13 amino acids. V was shortened by 3 bases and J by 3 bases, with 11 bases between the two germline ends. This chain's CDR3 is CAWRSDTYYGYTF. The CDR3 DNA reads as TGTGCCTGGAGATCTGACACGTACTATGGCTACACCTTC.

This chain connects TRBV19 to TRBJ1-1, with D unclear. V dropped 3 bases and J dropped 1 base, with 3 bases sitting between them. The CDR3 has 12 residues. Germline CDR1 is LNHDA and CDR2 is SQIVND (reference sequence). CDR3 amino acids: CASSIENTEAFF. CDR3 in DNA: TGTGCCAGTAGTATCGAGAACACTGAAGCTTTCTTT.

This clone has more than one count but fewer than ten. This sequence joins TRBV5-1 and TRBJ1-1; the D gene is possibly TRBD1 (5 bases). Germline CDR1 is SGHRS and CDR2 is YFSETQ. The CDR3 is 14 amino acids. V lost 5 bases and J lost 5, with 16 bases in between. In nucleotides, the CDR3 is TGCGCCAGCAGTCCCCGGGACCCGGGAACTGAAGCTTTCTTT. This translates into CASSPRDPGTEAFF.

J is TRBJ1-6 and V is TRBV28; D call uncertain. CDR1 MDHEN and CDR2 SYDVKM come from the germline V gene. This CDR3 contains 12 residues. V gave up 6 bases and J gave up 7 bases, with 7 bases separating them. CDR3 sequence (DNA): TGTGCCAGCAGCTCGGAGAATTCACCCCTCCACTTT. Translating gives CASSSENSPLHF.

The J gene is TRBJ1-1, the V gene TRBV7-9; D is unresolved. Deletions cut 4 bases from V and 7 bases from J, with 10 bases between. The CDR3 spans 12 residues. Germline CDR1 reads SEHNR; CDR2 reads FQNEAQ (reference sequence). CDR3 in DNA: TGTGCCAGCAGCTCAGGAGTATTTGAAGCTTTCTTT. Its translation is CASSSGVFEAFF.

This rearrangement joins TRBV6-1 to TRBJ2-3, with D unresolved. Germline CDR1 MNHNS, CDR2 SASEGT. Trimming shortened V by 7 bases and J by 6 bases, and 14 bases separated the two germline ends. This CDR3 has 13 residues. CDR3 bases: TGTGCCAGCACCCAGACCCGAGTGGATACGCAGTATTTT. It translates to CASTQTRVDTQYF.

V gene TRBV29-1 combines with J gene TRBJ2-5; a weak D match, TRBD2 (5 bases). V shed 7 bases and J shed 4 bases, with 10 bases lying between them. Germline CDR1 is SQVTM and CDR2 is ANQGSEA. This CDR3 contains 11 residues. CDR3 nucleotides: TGCAGCGCCGGGGAGATAGAGACCCAGTACTTC. It yields the protein CSAGEIETQYF.

In this sample, this clone turned up a few times. The rearrangement joins TRBV10-2 to TRBJ2-5; D is undetermined. The germline CDR1 and CDR2 sequences are WSHSY and SAAADI. The CDR3 totals 15 residues. V was shortened by 0 bases and J by 0 bases, with 8 bases between the two germline ends. CDR3: CASSESRQNQETQYF. The CDR3 bases are TGCGCCAGCAGTGAGTCAAGACAAAACCAAGAGACCCAGTACTTC.

V gene TRBV15 combines with J gene TRBJ1-2, with 7 nucleotides matching TRBD1. Germline assignment: CDR1 LNHNV and CDR2 YYDKDF (reference sequence). The CDR3 is 14 residues long. Germline trimming cut 5 bases from V and 4 bases from J; bases unmatched to any gene: 7. CDR3 residues: CATSGGTVSYGYTF. In DNA, the CDR3 is TGTGCCACCAGCGGAGGGACAGTATCCTATGGCTACACCTTC.

The chain links TRBV7-8 to TRBJ1-6, with no clear D. This CDR3 contains 13 residues. Trimming took off 0 bases at V and 7 bases at J, with 4 bases between the two ends. The germline V gene encodes CDR1 SGHVS and CDR2 FQNEAQ. The CDR3 is CASSLAPNSPLHF. CDR3 DNA: TGTGCCAGCAGCTTAGCACCGAATTCACCCCTCCACTTT.

This chain connects TRBV30 to TRBJ2-4, with D possibly matching TRBD2 (6 bases). This CDR3 region has 16 residues. Trimming pared 8 bases from V and 1 base from J, leaving 21 bases between. Looked up from germline, CDR1 is GTSNPN and CDR2 is SVGIG (reference sequence). CDR3 coding DNA: TGTGCCATGGATCGCGGGGAAAGAATGGCCAAAAACATTCAGTACTTC. As protein: CAMDRGERMAKNIQYF.

V gene TRBV6-5 combines with J gene TRBJ2-2; D tentatively reads TRBD1 or TRBD2 (5 bases each). The CDR3 loop spans 14 amino acids. Germline V CDR1 and CDR2: MNHEY, SVGAGI. Trimming cost V 6 bases and J 8 bases, with 16 bases left between them. CDR3 residues: CASSPRGARGELFF. Here the CDR3 DNA reads TGTGCCAGCAGCCCACGAGGGGCGCGTGGGGAGCTGTTTTTT.

The chain employs TRBV29-1 and TRBJ1-1; weak D call: TRBD1 (5 bases). The germline gives CDR1 SQVTM, CDR2 ANQGSEA. The CDR3 contains 13 residues. V dropped 8 bases and J dropped 4 bases, with 17 bases sitting between them. The CDR3 DNA sequence: TGCAGCACATCAGGGTTAACGAGCACTGAAGCTTTCTTT. Protein sequence: CSTSGLTSTEAFF.

This clone was counted a single time. The genes are TRBV29-1 and TRBJ2-5, with a weak D call TRBD1 (5 bases). V was pared by 7 bases and J by 1 base, with 22 bases between. Germline loops: CDR1 SQVTM, CDR2 ANQGSEA. There are 16 residues in the CDR3. CDR3 bases: TGCAGCGCGCCTACCTTACAGGACAAACCCCAAGAGACCCAGTACTTC. Translating gives CSAPTLQDKPQETQYF.

This clone was found a few times. The chain links TRBV18 to TRBJ2-7; D is uncertain. This CDR3 is built from 13 residues. V gave up 0 bases and J gave up 5 bases, with 8 bases separating them. Germline V gene data show CDR1 as KGHSH and CDR2 as LQKENI. The CDR3 is CASSPPSLNEQYF. The CDR3 DNA follows: TGTGCCAGCTCACCACCGTCGCTCAACGAGCAGTACTTC.

This chain uses TRBV6-6 with TRBJ2-2; 7 positions match TRBD1. This CDR3 has 13 residues. J gave up 5 bases and V 6 bases, and 3 bases lay outside the gene matches. CDR1 MNHNY and CDR2 SVGAGI come from the germline V gene (reference sequence). As DNA, the CDR3 is TGTGCCAGCAGGAAACAGGGGACCGGGGAGCTGTTTTTT. As protein: CASRKQGTGELFF.

The chain is built from TRBV7-2 and TRBJ1-5; D gene ambiguous. Germline V gene sequence: CDR1 SGHTA, CDR2 FQGNSA. Trimming left V 3 bases short and J 1 base short, with 10 bases between. This CDR3 is built from 15 residues. In DNA, the CDR3 is TGTGCCAGCAGCTTCGCTGCCGGGAGCAATCAGCCCCAGCATTTT. This sequence encodes CASSFAAGSNQPQHF.

This clone was detected only a few times. This chain connects TRBV5-1 to TRBJ2-2; the D gene is possibly TRBD1 (6 bases). Trimming stripped 2 bases from V and 4 bases from J, with 9 bases between. The length of the CDR3 is 14 residues. Germline V gene sequence: CDR1 SGHRS, CDR2 YFSETQ. CDR3 nucleotides: TGCGCCAGCAGCTTAACAGGGTTCACCGGGGAGCTGTTTTTT. Translating it yields CASSLTGFTGELFF.

This chain links TRBV19 with TRBJ2-2, with 9 bases fitting TRBD2. The V segment lost 5 bases and the J segment 5 bases; nucleotides outside the gene matches: 9. Germline lookup yields CDR1 LNHDA and CDR2 SQIVND (reference sequence). The CDR3 totals 16 residues. The CDR3 DNA follows: TGTGCCAGTAGTTCGCGGGGGGGCCTCGGGACCGGGGAGCTGTTTTTT. Translation gives CASSSRGGLGTGELFF.

The rearrangement uses TRBV4-1 and TRBJ2-2; 7 nucleotides match TRBD2. The germline V gene has CDR1 MGHRA and CDR2 YSYEKL. With 4 bases clipped from V and 1 base from J, the junction kept 18 bases outside the gene matches. The CDR3 extends over 20 amino acids. Here the CDR3 reads CASSPMGLQNQNRNTGELFF. The CDR3 region has the DNA TGCGCCAGCAGCCCAATGGGACTACAAAACCAGAACCGGAACACCGGGGAGCTGTTTTTT.

This sequence joins TRBV7-9 and TRBJ2-2; D possibly corresponds to TRBD2 (6 bases). This CDR3 is built from 13 residues. V was clipped by 4 bases and J by 3 bases, with 6 bases between them. Germline V CDR1 and CDR2: SEHNR, FQNEAQ (reference sequence). The CDR3 loop reads CASSWRDTGELFF. The CDR3 nucleotides read TGTGCCAGCAGCTGGAGGGACACCGGGGAGCTGTTTTTT.

This clone was seen a handful of times. J is TRBJ2-3 and V is TRBV29-1; D remains ambiguous. Deletions cut 2 bases from V and 4 bases from J, with 7 bases between. CDR1 and CDR2 (germline): SQVTM, ANQGSEA. This CDR3 is built from 12 residues. The CDR3, as DNA: TGCAGCGTTGAACTCCCCCCAGATACGCAGTATTTT. This sequence encodes CSVELPPDTQYF.

This clone has a handful of counts. The chain is built from TRBV5-1 and TRBJ1-6; D gene uncertain. The V end was cut by 0 bases, the J end by 7 bases, with 14 bases between. The CDR3 has 16 amino acids. Germline values: CDR1 SGHRS, CDR2 YFSETQ. CDR3 DNA sequence: TGCGCCAGCAGCTTGGATCGGGGAACTAGGAATTCACCCCTCCACTTT. This codes for CASSLDRGTRNSPLHF.

The chain has TRBV7-9 and TRBJ2-2, with a weak D call TRBD1 (6 bases). CDR3 size: 14 residues. The germline V gene encodes CDR1 SEHNR and CDR2 FQNEAQ (reference sequence). V was clipped by 5 bases and J by 5 bases, with 12 bases between them. The CDR3 sequence is CASSPAGVTGELFF. DNA for the CDR3: TGTGCCAGCAGCCCCGCAGGGGTGACCGGGGAGCTGTTTTTT.

V is TRBV19 and J is TRBJ1-1, with a possible D match to TRBD1 (6 bases). The germline V gene encodes CDR1 LNHDA and CDR2 SQIVND (reference sequence). The CDR3 runs 13 residues. V was clipped by 6 bases and J by 3 bases, with 11 bases between them. The CDR3 DNA is TGTGCCAGTAGGTATTACAGGGACACTGAAGCTTTCTTT. Its translation: CASRYYRDTEAFF. The variable domain in full, completed from reference TRBV19 and TRBJ1-1, reads DGGITQSPKYLFRKEGQNVTLSCEQNLNHDAMYWYRQDPGQGLRLIYYSQIVNDFQKGDIAEGYSVSREKKESFPLTVTSAQKNPTAFYLCASRYYRDTEAFFGQGTRLTVV.

In regard to this clone: One end of the junction is discordant with germline, which a read error may explain. The chain has TRBV7-7 and TRBJ2-5; TRBD2 matches at 15 bases. This CDR3 region has 16 residues. The V gene's germline CDR1 is SSHAT and CDR2 FNYEAQ (reference sequence). CDR3 DNA sequence: TGTGCTAGCAGCCGCGGACTAGCGGGGGGGCGAGAGACCCAGTACTTC. Translated, it gives CASSRGLAGGRETQYF.

The chain has TRBV29-1 and TRBJ1-1; 7 bases align to TRBD1. Per the germline V gene, CDR1 is SQVTM and CDR2 is ANQGSEA. This CDR3 contains 14 residues. V shed 6 bases and J 1 base; nucleotides not matched to a gene: 8. The CDR3: CSVSLGQQNTEAFF. CDR3 DNA sequence: TGCAGCGTCTCACTGGGACAGCAGAACACTGAAGCTTTCTTT. The full variable domain, rest sourced from reference TRBV29-1 and TRBJ1-1, is SAVISQKPSRDICQRGTSLTIQCQVDSQVTMMFWYRQQPGQSLTLIATANQGSEATYESGFVIDKFPISRPNLTFSTLTVSNMSPEDSSIYLCSVSLGQQNTEAFFGQGTRLTVV.

A few counts support this clone. The rearrangement links TRBV18 to TRBJ1-1, with no clear D. V lost 1 base and J lost 3, with 6 bases in between. CDR1 KGHSH and CDR2 LQKENI come from the germline V gene. The CDR3 totals 13 residues. The CDR3 spells CASSPLLDTEAFF. CDR3 nucleotide sequence: TGTGCCAGCTCACCACTATTGGACACTGAAGCTTTCTTT.

The rearrangement links TRBV5-1 to TRBJ1-4; 7 bases agree with TRBD1. Germline assignment: CDR1 SGHRS and CDR2 YFSETQ. The CDR3 is 14 amino acids. The V segment lost 3 bases and the J segment 5 bases; nucleotides outside the gene matches: 4. CDR3 DNA: TGCGCCAGCAGCTGGAGGGGGCAGAATGAAAAACTGTTTTTT. Protein: CASSWRGQNEKLFF.

This clone was recorded a few times. The chain carries TRBV29-1 and TRBJ1-1; TRBD1 matches at 7 bases. Germline V gene lookup returns CDR1 SQVTM and CDR2 ANQGSEA. Trimming at V came to 5 bases and at J to 6 bases, leaving 12 bases not matched to a gene. The CDR3 consists of 14 residues. The CDR3 protein is CSVRTPRGGPEAFF. The CDR3 DNA is TGCAGCGTTCGCACGCCCAGGGGGGGGCCTGAAGCTTTCTTT.